The present T cell receptor beta chain was sequenced within a study of blood T cell repertoires in COVID-19. Study information: In each case, the material was cDNA or gDNA derived from T cells, B-cell-depleted T cells, or PBMCs.

Germline assignment: CDR1 SGHRS and CDR2 YFSETQ. CDR3 length: 15 amino acids. Unmatched junction bases numbered 6, after V lost 4 bases and J lost 7 bases. Some clones are missing from TCRdb's copy, which holds only in-frame ones; the method was immunoSEQ multiplex PCR. Of 40,000 to 50,000 clones in the sample, roughly nine tenths were seen once. V is TRBV5-1 and J is TRBJ2-1, with 12 bases identical to TRBD2. Sequencing input: peripheral blood. The sequence came from a man in his 70s with active COVID-19. The CDR3 loop is CASSELAGGGNEQFF. Written as DNA, the CDR3 is TGCGCCAGCAGCGAACTAGCGGGGGGAGGGAATGAGCAGTTCTTC.